What follows are 10 T cell receptor beta chains derived from one specimen sequenced in a study of shared clonotypes between healthy human individuals. The table came from immunoSEQ multiplex PCR; TCRdb's copy has only in-frame clones and leaves some out. The sample gives around 1,100,000 clones, around three quarters of which show up once; 0.89% is in the top ten. Sequencing input: memory CD4+ T cells from PBMCs. The subset here: CD45RA-negative fraction. The receptors stem from a man between 18 and 35 years old in good health. Some clones in this sample may be carry-over from other donors' samples.

The chain recombines TRBV10-2 with TRBJ2-5; 8 bases align to TRBD2. CDR3 size: 15 residues. Germline CDR1 reads WSHSY; CDR2 reads SAAADI. With 3 bases clipped from V and 0 bases from J, the junction kept 3 bases outside the gene matches. The CDR3 protein is CASSDRAGDQETQYF. The CDR3 region has the DNA TGCGCCAGCAGTGATCGAGCGGGGGACCAAGAGACCCAGTACTTC.

This clone appeared a few times. CDR3 sequence: CASTLLTEAFF. The CDR3 DNA follows: TGTGCCAGCACCCTTCTAACTGAAGCTTTCTTT. The chain combines TRBV2 with TRBJ1-1; no reliable D call. Germline-derived CDR1 and CDR2 are SNHLY and FYNNEI. The CDR3 is 11 amino acids. V lost 7 bases, J lost 5 bases, and 8 bases lay in between.

With regard to this clone: Other nucleotide sequences from this sample produce the same CDR3. The chain's CDR3 is CASRGPSSYEQYF. CDR3 nucleotide sequence: TGTGCCAGCAGGGGGCCGAGCTCCTACGAGCAGTACTTC. The chain recombines TRBV28 with TRBJ2-7; the D gene is possibly TRBD1 (5 bases). The V end was cut by 6 bases, the J end by 0 bases, with 9 bases between. Germline lookup yields CDR1 MDHEN and CDR2 SYDVKM. The length of the CDR3 is 13 residues.

The rearrangement links TRBV4-1 to TRBJ1-4; 9 bases match TRBD1. CDR1 MGHRA and CDR2 YSYEKL come from the germline V gene. The CDR3 extends over 15 amino acids. V shed 5 bases, J shed 4 bases, and the junction held 5 bases outside the gene matches. The CDR3 loop reads CASSAQGAFNEKLFF. The CDR3, as DNA: TGCGCCAGCAGCGCACAGGGGGCATTTAATGAAAAACTGTTTTTT.

This clone turned up a few times. The sample contains more than one DNA sequence encoding this CDR3. V is TRBV5-4 and J is TRBJ2-7, with 11 nucleotides matching TRBD1. Germline CDR1 is SGHNT and CDR2 is YYREEE (reference sequence). V dropped 4 bases and J dropped 2; count of bases not matched to a gene: 2. The CDR3 loop spans 14 amino acids. This chain's CDR3 is CASSPGQGAYEQYF. The CDR3 DNA reads as TGTGCCAGCAGCCCGGGACAGGGGGCCTACGAGCAGTACTTC.

This clone was counted between two and nine times. The chain combines TRBV4-1 with TRBJ2-2; D not certain. This CDR3 comprises 12 residues. The V gene lost 4 bases and the J gene lost 7 bases, with 7 bases spanning the gap. Germline V lookup: CDR1 MGHRA, CDR2 YSYEKL. The CDR3 loop is CASSPFGGELFF. The CDR3 DNA is TGCGCCAGCAGCCCATTCGGCGGGGAGCTGTTTTTT.

This chain links TRBV4-1 with TRBJ2-1; D remains ambiguous. There are 12 residues in the CDR3. Looked up from germline, CDR1 is MGHRA and CDR2 is YSYEKL. The V end lost 0 bases, the J end lost 12 bases, and 9 bases lay between the germline ends. Written as DNA, the CDR3 is TGCGCCAGCAGCCAAGAAGGGTTCTTGCAGTTCTTC. Its translation: CASSQEGFLQFF.

The CDR3 loop reads CASSVVGTGGLPAFF. The DNA of the CDR3 is TGTGCCAGCAGCGTAGTAGGGACAGGGGGCCTTCCAGCTTTCTTT. V is TRBV9 and J is TRBJ1-1, with 12 positions matching TRBD1. The germline gives CDR1 SGDLS, CDR2 YYNGEE. V dropped 0 bases and J dropped 10; count of bases not matched to a gene: 7. This CDR3 spans 15 amino acids.

This clone was seen a few times. The chain carries TRBV15 and TRBJ2-3, with 9 bases aligning to TRBD2. CDR3 size: 17 residues. With V trimmed by 1 base and J by 4 bases, 9 bases remained unmatched. Germline V CDR1 and CDR2: LNHNV, YYDKDF (reference sequence). The DNA for the CDR3 is TGTGCCACCAGCAGAGTGAGGCTAAGCGGGAGGTCAGATACGCAGTATTTT. This codes for CATSRVRLSGRSDTQYF.

The chain is built from TRBV5-1 and TRBJ2-7, with 11 bases that match TRBD2. V trimming: 4 bases; J trimming: 5 bases; junction bases outside the gene matches: 5. The CDR3 runs 14 residues. Germline CDR1 reads SGHRS; CDR2 reads YFSETQ. The DNA for the CDR3 is TGCGCCAGCAGCCGTAGCGGGAGGGTTGACGAGCAGTACTTC. Its protein is CASSRSGRVDEQYF.